This TCR beta chain was obtained from a study of cytomegalovirus exposure and HLA in healthy donors. Study in general: Earlier, approximately 190 million T cells were analyzed, and fewer than 120 million unique TCR beta sequences were found among them. From donors who were HLA-typed, an early data release held 81 million or so unique TCRs.

Concerning this clone itself: Its antigen is still unknown.

The germline CDR1 and CDR2 sequences are LNHDA and SQIVND (reference sequence). CDR3 length equals 14 residues. The J segment lost 3 bases and the V segment lost 4 bases, leaving 3 bases of the junction unmatched. Notes on the study in general: Some segments of the V type, notably TRBV6-2 and TRBV6-3, were excluded as indistinguishable. The CMV antigen specificity of a few CMV-associated chains was confirmed through in vitro analysis.

The PCR contained 60 Vbeta and 13 Jbeta primers. Profiled with immunoSEQ multiplex PCR; TCRdb holds only in-frame clones, not every one. Counted here are over 95,000 clones, 65% to 80% occurring once; the ten biggest clones make up roughly 9.8%. The specimen was PBMCs. The chain uses TRBV19 and TRBJ1-5, with 7 positions matching TRBD1. This TCR came from a man between 35 and 55 years old in good health and CMV-seropositive. CDR3 in amino acids: CASSTDRVNQPQHF. CDR3 DNA: TGTGCCAGTAGTACTGACAGGGTCAATCAGCCCCAGCATTTT.